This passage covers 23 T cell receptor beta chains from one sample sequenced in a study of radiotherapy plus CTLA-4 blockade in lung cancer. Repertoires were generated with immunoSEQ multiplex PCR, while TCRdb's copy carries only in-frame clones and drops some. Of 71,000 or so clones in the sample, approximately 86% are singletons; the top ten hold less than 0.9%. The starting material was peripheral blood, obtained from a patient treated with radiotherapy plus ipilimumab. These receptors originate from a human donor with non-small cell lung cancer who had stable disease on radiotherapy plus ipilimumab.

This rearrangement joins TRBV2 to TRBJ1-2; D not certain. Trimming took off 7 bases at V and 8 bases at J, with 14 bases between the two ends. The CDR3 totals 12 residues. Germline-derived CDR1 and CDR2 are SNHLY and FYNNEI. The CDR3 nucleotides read TGTGCCAGCATATCGGGGATTGTGGGCTACACCTTC. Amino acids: CASISGIVGYTF.

The CDR3: CASSRGLNTEAFF. The CDR3 nucleotides are TGTGCCAGCAGCAGGGGGCTTAACACTGAAGCTTTCTTT. V usage is TRBV7-7 and J usage is TRBJ1-1, with 7 bases matching TRBD1. CDR1 SSHAT and CDR2 FNYEAQ come from the germline V gene (reference sequence). The CDR3 length is 13 residues. The trim removed 5 bases at V and 2 bases at J, leaving 2 bases unmatched.

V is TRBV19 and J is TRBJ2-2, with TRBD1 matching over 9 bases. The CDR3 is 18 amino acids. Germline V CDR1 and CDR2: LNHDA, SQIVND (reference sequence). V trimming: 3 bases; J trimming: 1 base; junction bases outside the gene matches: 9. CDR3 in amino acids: CASSIGGTGHLNTGELFF. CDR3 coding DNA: TGTGCCAGTAGTATTGGGGGGACAGGGCACTTGAACACCGGGGAGCTGTTTTTT. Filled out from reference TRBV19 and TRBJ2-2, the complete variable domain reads DGGITQSPKYLFRKEGQNVTLSCEQNLNHDAMYWYRQDPGQGLRLIYYSQIVNDFQKGDIAEGYSVSREKKESFPLTVTSAQKNPTAFYLCASSIGGTGHLNTGELFFGEGSRLTVL.

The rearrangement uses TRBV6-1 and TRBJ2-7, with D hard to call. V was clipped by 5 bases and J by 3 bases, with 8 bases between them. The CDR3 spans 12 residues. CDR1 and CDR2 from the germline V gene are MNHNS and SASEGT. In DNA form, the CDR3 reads TGTGCCAGCAGTCGGCTCCTCTACGAGCAGTACTTC. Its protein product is CASSRLLYEQYF.

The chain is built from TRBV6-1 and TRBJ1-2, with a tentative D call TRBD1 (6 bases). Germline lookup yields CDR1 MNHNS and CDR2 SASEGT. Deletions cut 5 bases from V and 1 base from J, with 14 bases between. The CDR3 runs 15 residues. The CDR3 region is CASSHTGPRNYGYTF. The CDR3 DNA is TGTGCCAGCAGTCATACAGGGCCCCGTAACTATGGCTACACCTTC.

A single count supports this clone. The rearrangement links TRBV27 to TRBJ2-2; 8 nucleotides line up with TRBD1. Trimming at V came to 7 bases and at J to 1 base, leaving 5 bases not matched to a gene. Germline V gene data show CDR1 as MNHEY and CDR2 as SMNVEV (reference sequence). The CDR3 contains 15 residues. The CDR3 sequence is CASTVGQVNTGELFF. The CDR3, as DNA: TGTGCCAGCACCGTGGGACAGGTGAACACCGGGGAGCTGTTTTTT.

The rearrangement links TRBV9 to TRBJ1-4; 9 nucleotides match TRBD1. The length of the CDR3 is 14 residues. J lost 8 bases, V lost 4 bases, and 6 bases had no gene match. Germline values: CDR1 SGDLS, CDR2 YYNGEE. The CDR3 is CASSSTGGWEKLFF. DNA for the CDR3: TGTGCCAGCAGCTCAACAGGGGGCTGGGAAAAACTGTTTTTT.

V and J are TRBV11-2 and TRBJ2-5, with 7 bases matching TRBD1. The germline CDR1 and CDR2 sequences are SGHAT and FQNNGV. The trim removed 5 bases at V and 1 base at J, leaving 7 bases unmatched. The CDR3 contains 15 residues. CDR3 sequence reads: CASSLWDRSQETQYF. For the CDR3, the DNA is TGTGCCAGCAGCCTTTGGGACAGAAGCCAAGAGACCCAGTACTTC.

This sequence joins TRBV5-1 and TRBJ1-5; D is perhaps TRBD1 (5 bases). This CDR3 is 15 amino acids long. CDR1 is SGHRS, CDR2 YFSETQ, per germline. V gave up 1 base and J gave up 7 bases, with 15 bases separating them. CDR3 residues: CASSLIPGNEQPQHF. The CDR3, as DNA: TGCGCCAGCAGCTTGATTCCAGGGAATGAGCAGCCCCAGCATTTT. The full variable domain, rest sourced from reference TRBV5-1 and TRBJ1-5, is KAGVTQTPRYLIKTRGQQVTLSCSPISGHRSVSWYQQTPGQGLQFLFEYFSETQRNKGNFPGRFSGRQFSNSRSEMNVSTLELGDSALYLCASSLIPGNEQPQHFGDGTRLSIL.

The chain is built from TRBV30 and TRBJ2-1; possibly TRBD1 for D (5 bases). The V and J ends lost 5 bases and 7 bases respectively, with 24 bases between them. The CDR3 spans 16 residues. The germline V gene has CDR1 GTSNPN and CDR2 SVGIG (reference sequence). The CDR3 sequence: CAWRTTWGLGLNEQFF. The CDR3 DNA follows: TGTGCCTGGCGAACGACTTGGGGTCTGGGGCTTAATGAGCAGTTCTTC.

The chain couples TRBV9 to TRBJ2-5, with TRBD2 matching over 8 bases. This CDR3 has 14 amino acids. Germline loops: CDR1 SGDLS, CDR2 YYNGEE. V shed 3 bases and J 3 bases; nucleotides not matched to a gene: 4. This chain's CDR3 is CASSAPLAEETQYF. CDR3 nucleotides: TGTGCCAGCAGCGCCCCACTAGCGGAAGAGACCCAGTACTTC.

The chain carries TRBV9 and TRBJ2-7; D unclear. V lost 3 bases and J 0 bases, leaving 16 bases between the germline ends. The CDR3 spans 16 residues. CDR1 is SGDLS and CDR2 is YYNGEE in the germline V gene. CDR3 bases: TGTGCCAGCAGCGCCCCCCGGGCAGCACTCTCCTACGAGCAGTACTTC. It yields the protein CASSAPRAALSYEQYF.

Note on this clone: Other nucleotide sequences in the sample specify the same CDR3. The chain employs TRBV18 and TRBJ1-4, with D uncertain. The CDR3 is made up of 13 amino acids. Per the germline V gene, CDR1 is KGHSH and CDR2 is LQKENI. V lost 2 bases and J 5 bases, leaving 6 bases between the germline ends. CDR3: CASSPGQNEKLFF. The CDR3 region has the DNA TGTGCCAGCTCACCAGGGCAGAATGAAAAACTGTTTTTT.

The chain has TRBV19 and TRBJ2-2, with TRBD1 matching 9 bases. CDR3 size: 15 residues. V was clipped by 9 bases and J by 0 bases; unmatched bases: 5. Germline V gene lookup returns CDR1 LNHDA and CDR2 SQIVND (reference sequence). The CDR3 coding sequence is TGTGCCAGCCAAAGGACAGGGGCGAACACCGGGGAGCTGTTTTTT. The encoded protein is CASQRTGANTGELFF.

CDR3 nucleotides: TGTGCCAGCAGCTCCGTGGGACAGAACTATGGCTACACCTTC. Protein: CASSSVGQNYGYTF. The J gene is TRBJ1-2, the V gene TRBV11-2; TRBD1 aligns across 7 bases. The J segment lost 2 bases and the V segment lost 4 bases, leaving 4 bases of the junction unmatched. The CDR3 totals 14 residues. Germline loops: CDR1 SGHAT, CDR2 FQNNGV.

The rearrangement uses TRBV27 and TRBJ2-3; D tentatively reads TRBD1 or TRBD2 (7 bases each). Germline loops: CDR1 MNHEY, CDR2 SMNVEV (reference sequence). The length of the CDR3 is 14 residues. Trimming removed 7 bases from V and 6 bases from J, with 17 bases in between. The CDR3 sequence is CASKAGGASDTQYF. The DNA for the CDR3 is TGTGCCAGCAAGGCAGGGGGGGCCTCGGATACGCAGTATTTT.

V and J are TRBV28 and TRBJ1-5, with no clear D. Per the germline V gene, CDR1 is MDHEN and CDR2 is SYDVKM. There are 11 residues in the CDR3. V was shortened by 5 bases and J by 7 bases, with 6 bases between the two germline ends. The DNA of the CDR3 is TGTGCCAGCAGTCGTGGCCAGCCCCAGCATTTT. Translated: CASSRGQPQHF.

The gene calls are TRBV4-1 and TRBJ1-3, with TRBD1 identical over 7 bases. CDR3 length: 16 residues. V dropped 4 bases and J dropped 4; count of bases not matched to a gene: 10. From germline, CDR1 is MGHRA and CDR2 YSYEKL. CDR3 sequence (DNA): TGCGCCAGCAGCCCTTGGGGGCAGGGGGACGGAAACACCATATATTTT. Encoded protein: CASSPWGQGDGNTIYF.

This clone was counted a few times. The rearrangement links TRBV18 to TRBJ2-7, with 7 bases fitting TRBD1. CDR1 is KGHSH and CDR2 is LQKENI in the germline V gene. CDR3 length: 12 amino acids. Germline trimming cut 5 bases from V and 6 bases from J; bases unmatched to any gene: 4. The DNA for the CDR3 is TGTGCCAGCTCATCGGGACAGAGCGAGCAGTACTTC. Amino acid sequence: CASSSGQSEQYF.

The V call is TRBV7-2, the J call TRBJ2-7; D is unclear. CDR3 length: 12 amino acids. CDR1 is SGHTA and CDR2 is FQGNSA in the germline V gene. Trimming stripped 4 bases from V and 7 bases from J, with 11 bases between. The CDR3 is CASSSTLREQYF. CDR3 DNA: TGTGCCAGCAGCTCGACCTTACGGGAGCAGTACTTC.

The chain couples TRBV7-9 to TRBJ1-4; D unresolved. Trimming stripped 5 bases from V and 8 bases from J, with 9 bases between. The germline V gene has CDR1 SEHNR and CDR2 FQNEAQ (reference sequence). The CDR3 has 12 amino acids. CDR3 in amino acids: CASSTVREKLFF. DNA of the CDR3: TGTGCCAGCAGCACCGTTCGGGAAAAACTGTTTTTT.

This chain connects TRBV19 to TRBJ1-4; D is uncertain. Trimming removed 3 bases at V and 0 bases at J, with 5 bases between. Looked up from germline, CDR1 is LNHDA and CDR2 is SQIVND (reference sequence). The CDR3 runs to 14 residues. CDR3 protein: CASSMSATNEKLFF. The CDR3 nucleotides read TGTGCCAGTAGTATGTCTGCAACTAATGAAAAACTGTTTTTT. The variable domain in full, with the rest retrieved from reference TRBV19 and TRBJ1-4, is DGGITQSPKYLFRKEGQNVTLSCEQNLNHDAMYWYRQDPGQGLRLIYYSQIVNDFQKGDIAEGYSVSREKKESFPLTVTSAQKNPTAFYLCASSMSATNEKLFFGSGTQLSVL.

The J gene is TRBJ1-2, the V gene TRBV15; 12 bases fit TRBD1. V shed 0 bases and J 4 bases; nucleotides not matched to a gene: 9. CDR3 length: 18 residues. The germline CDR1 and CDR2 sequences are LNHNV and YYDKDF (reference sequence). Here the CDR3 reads CATSRDKGQGAPGYGYTF. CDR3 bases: TGTGCCACCAGCAGAGATAAGGGACAGGGGGCGCCGGGCTATGGCTACACCTTC.